Included here is one T cell receptor beta chain sequence, with context. Its antigen is undetermined. The data derive from a study of cytomegalovirus exposure and HLA in healthy donors. Background on the study: From donors who were HLA-typed, an early data release held around 80 million unique TCRs.

The PCR employed 60 Vbeta primers together with 13 Jbeta primers. Assay used: immunoSEQ multiplex PCR; TCRdb lists only in-frame clones, some missing. The table records 150,000 to 200,000 clones, roughly 73% of them present only once. The ends were cut back, 4 bases at V and 0 bases at J, with 13 bases in the middle. The CDR3 extends over 16 amino acids. CDR1 is SGHDN, CDR2 FVKESK, per germline. Broader study findings: It was shown in a later analysis that HLA-associated TCR beta chains were more clonally expanded than other, equally common chains.

This chain uses TRBV14 with TRBJ1-3; D is unresolved. This receptor was identified in a male donor in good health and CMV-seronegative. Source material: PBMCs. DNA of the CDR3: TGTGCCAGCAGCCCCTATGGACGGGACTCTGGAAACACCATATATTTT. Protein product: CASSPYGRDSGNTIYF.